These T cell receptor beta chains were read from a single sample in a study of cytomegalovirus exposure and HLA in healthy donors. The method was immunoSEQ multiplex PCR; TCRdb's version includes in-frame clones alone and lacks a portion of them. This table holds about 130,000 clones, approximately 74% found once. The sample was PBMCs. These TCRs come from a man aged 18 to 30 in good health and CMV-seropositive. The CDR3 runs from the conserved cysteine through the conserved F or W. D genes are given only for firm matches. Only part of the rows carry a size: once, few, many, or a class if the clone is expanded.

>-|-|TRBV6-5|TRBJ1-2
TGTGCCAGCAGTCGGACAGTGGACTATGGCTACACCTTC
CASSRTVDYGYTF
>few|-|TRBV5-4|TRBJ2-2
TGTGCCAGCAGATCGGGAGCGATTACCGGGGAGCTGTTTTTT
CASRSGAITGELFF
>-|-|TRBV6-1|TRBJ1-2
TGTGCCAGCACGTCAGGGGTCGGTGGCTACACCTTC
CASTSGVGGYTF
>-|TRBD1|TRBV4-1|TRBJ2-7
TGCGCCAGCAGCCACGGGACAGGACCTTTCTACGAGCAGTACTTC
CASSHGTGPFYEQYF
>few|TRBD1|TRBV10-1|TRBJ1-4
TGCGCCAGCAGTTCTCGACAGGGGGCGGTTTGGGAAAAACTGTTTTTT
CASSSRQGAVWEKLFF
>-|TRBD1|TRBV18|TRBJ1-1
TGTGCCAGCTCAGTCGGGACAGGGGCCGGTGAAGCTTTCTTT
CASSVGTGAGEAFF
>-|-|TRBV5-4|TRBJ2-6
TGTGCCAGCAGCTTTATTGGCCGAAGCTCTGGGGCCAACGTCCTGACTTTC
CASSFIGRSSGANVLTF
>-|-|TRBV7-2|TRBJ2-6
TGTGCCAGCAGCTCTTGGGCTATCGGGGCTGGGGCCAACGTCCTGACTTTC
CASSSWAIGAGANVLTF
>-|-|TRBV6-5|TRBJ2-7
TGTGCCAGCGCCCCCGGGACACTCTACGAGCAGTACTTC
CASAPGTLYEQYF
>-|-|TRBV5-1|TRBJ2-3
TGCGCCAGCAGCTTGGCCCCTTCTAGCACAGATACGCAGTATTTT
CASSLAPSSTDTQYF
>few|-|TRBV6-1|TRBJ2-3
TGTGCCAGCAGCCCCATTACAGATACGCAGTATTTT
CASSPITDTQYF
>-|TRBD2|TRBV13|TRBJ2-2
TGTGCCAGCAGCTTATTTGCGGGAGGGCCTGGGACCGGGGAGCTGTTTTTT
CASSLFAGGPGTGELFF
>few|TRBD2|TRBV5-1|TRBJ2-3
TGCGCCAGCAGCTACGGGACTAGTGAGGATACGCAGTATTTT
CASSYGTSEDTQYF
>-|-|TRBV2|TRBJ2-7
TGTGCCAGCAGCACCCGACAAGTTGGGGGGGCGCAGTACTTC
CASSTRQVGGAQYF
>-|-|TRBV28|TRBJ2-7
TGTGCCAGCAGTTCCGACAGCTACGAGCAGTACTTC
CASSSDSYEQYF
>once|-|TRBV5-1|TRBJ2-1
TGCGCCAGCAGCTACACCGGGGATGAGCAGTTCTTC
CASSYTGDEQFF
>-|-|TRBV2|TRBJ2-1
TGTGCCAGCAGTGAACGAGGGAGTTACGGCAATGAGCAGTTCTTC
CASSERGSYGNEQFF
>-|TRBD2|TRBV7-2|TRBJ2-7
TGTGCCAGCAGCTCGACTAGCGGGAGGCCCTACGAGCAGTACTTC
CASSSTSGRPYEQYF
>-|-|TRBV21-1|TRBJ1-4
TGTGCCAGCAGCCTCCACCCCAAACAGACAACTAATGAAAAACTGTTTTTT
CASSLHPKQTTNEKLFF
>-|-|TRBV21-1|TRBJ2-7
TGTGCCAGCAGCAAACTTGGTATCAGGCACGAGCAGTACTTC
CASSKLGIRHEQYF
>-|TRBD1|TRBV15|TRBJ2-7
TGTGCCACCAGTGATGGGACAGTCTACGAGCAGTACTTC
CATSDGTVYEQYF
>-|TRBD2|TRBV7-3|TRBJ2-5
TGTGCCAGCAGCCCACGGGCTAGCGGAGAGACCCAGTACTTC
CASSPRASGETQYF